The 7 T cell receptor beta chains below come from one sample, sequenced in a study of Ad26.COV2.S vaccination and SARS-CoV-2 variants. The data were produced by immunoSEQ multiplex PCR, yet TCRdb's version contains in-frame clones alone and is incomplete. Of 350,000 to 500,000 clones in the sample, roughly 89% were seen once. Specified treatment: 15 to 20 received Ad26.COV2.S at low or high dose, single or two shots; five or six received placebo; per-sample allocation not given. Samples came from day 63 after the first vaccine or placebo injection. The source was peripheral blood, collected in a trial of Ad26.COV2.S vaccine versus placebo. The receptors stem from a person aged 18-65 years who received the Ad26.COV2.S COVID-19 vaccine or a placebo.

This clone was seen more than once but under ten times. V is TRBV11-2 and J is TRBJ1-5; D perhaps matches TRBD1 (6 bases). Trimming left V 4 bases short and J 0 bases short, with 10 bases between. This CDR3 is 15 amino acids long. Germline CDR1 is SGHAT and CDR2 is FQNNGV. The CDR3 is CASSYRQDSNQPQHF. The CDR3 DNA reads as TGTGCCAGCAGCTATCGACAGGATAGCAATCAGCCCCAGCATTTT.

The V call is TRBV5-1, the J call TRBJ2-1; D is unresolved. Trimming took 4 bases from V and 0 from J, leaving 8 bases between them. In germline, CDR1 is SGHRS, CDR2 YFSETQ. The CDR3 has 14 residues. The chain's CDR3 is CASSQTSSYNEQFF. CDR3 DNA: TGCGCCAGCAGCCAGACTTCCTCCTACAATGAGCAGTTCTTC.

The V call is TRBV5-1, the J call TRBJ1-3; D is perhaps TRBD1 (6 bases). V gave up 4 bases and J gave up 3 bases, with 17 bases separating them. The CDR3 has 16 residues. Per the germline V gene, CDR1 is SGHRS and CDR2 is YFSETQ. CDR3 in DNA: TGCGCCAGCAGCCATATTAGAGACAGGCGTGGAAACACCATATATTTT. Its protein product is CASSHIRDRRGNTIYF.

The chain joins TRBV19 to TRBJ1-2, with TRBD1 as a possible D gene (6 bases). This CDR3 region has 14 residues. The germline V gene has CDR1 LNHDA and CDR2 SQIVND (reference sequence). The V end lost 7 bases, the J end lost 7 bases, and 19 bases lay between the germline ends. The CDR3 sequence is CASTGRRDTSGYTF. The DNA for the CDR3 is TGTGCCAGTACCGGAAGAAGGGACACGTCTGGCTACACCTTC.

This chain connects TRBV13 to TRBJ1-2, with 9 bases that match TRBD1. Germline values: CDR1 PRHDT, CDR2 FYEKMQ (reference sequence). This CDR3 has 13 residues. The V gene end was trimmed by 7 bases and the J gene end by 8 bases; junction bases not matched to a gene: 8. This chain's CDR3 is CASTRDRAGGYTF. CDR3 sequence (DNA): TGTGCCAGCACCAGGGACAGGGCTGGCGGCTACACCTTC.

This clone was counted once. The genes are TRBV28 and TRBJ2-1; TRBD2 matches at 12 bases. Germline V gene lookup returns CDR1 MDHEN and CDR2 SYDVKM. V lost 5 bases, J lost 5 bases, and 7 bases stayed unmatched. The CDR3 has 16 amino acids. The CDR3 DNA sequence: TGTGCCAGCAGTCCTAGAGGACTAGCGGGGAACAATGAGCAGTTCTTC. The encoded protein is CASSPRGLAGNNEQFF. The whole variable domain, filled in from reference TRBV28 and TRBJ2-1, reads DVKVTQSSRYLVKRTGEKVFLECVQDMDHENMFWYRQDPGLGLRLIYFSYDVKMKEKGDIPEGYSVSREKKERFSLILESASTNQTSMYLCASSPRGLAGNNEQFFGPGTRLTVL.

The rearrangement links TRBV10-3 to TRBJ2-3; D gene uncertain. The CDR3 is made up of 13 amino acids. Trimming cost V 5 bases and J 2 bases, with 8 bases left between them. Germline assignment: CDR1 ENHRY and CDR2 SYGVKD. The CDR3 DNA reads as TGTGCCATCAGTTCCGAATACACAGATACGCAGTATTTT. Protein: CAISSEYTDTQYF.